This TCR beta chain was identified in a study of blood T cell repertoires in COVID-19. Study-wide background: Acute and convalescent COVID-19 samples came from the United States, Italy and Spain. Sample material is recorded as cDNA or gDNA derived from T cells, B-cell-depleted T cells, or PBMCs.

The repertoire was sequenced with immunoSEQ multiplex PCR; TCRdb's copy has only in-frame clones and lacks some. There are roughly 81,000 clones in the sample; around 88% occur only once, and approximately 8% lies in the top ten. Germline CDR1 reads PRHDT; CDR2 reads FYEKMQ (reference sequence). CDR3 length: 14 residues. V shed 6 bases and J shed 0 bases, with 10 bases lying between them. J is TRBJ2-3 and V is TRBV13; D is possibly TRBD2 (5 bases). The receptor was isolated from a man aged 25 to 40 with acute or convalescent COVID-19. Material for sequencing was peripheral blood. The chain's CDR3 is CASRPGRSTDTQYF. The CDR3 DNA sequence: TGTGCCAGCAGGCCGGGGAGAAGCACAGATACGCAGTATTTT.